The 29 T cell receptor beta chains reported below all come from one sample, sequenced in a study of blood T cell repertoires in COVID-19. Assay used: immunoSEQ multiplex PCR; TCRdb lists only in-frame clones, some missing. The sample has approximately 90,000 clones, roughly 82% seen once. The specimen was peripheral blood. All receptors come from a woman older than 75 with acute or convalescent COVID-19.

V and J are TRBV2 and TRBJ2-3; TRBD2 matches at 14 bases. Germline V gene data show CDR1 as SNHLY and CDR2 as FYNNEI. The junction had 13 bases not matched to a gene; V was cut back by 5 bases and J by 6 bases. The CDR3 extends over 18 amino acids. The CDR3 sequence is CASSLSPRLAGGTDTQYF. The CDR3 nucleotides are TGTGCCAGCAGTTTGTCACCGAGACTAGCGGGGGGGACGGATACGCAGTATTTT.

CDR3 in DNA: TGCAGCGTTGTTGAAGCGATCAATCAGCCCCAGCATTTT. Protein product: CSVVEAINQPQHF. The chain combines TRBV29-1 with TRBJ1-5; D gene unclear. Germline CDR1 reads SQVTM; CDR2 reads ANQGSEA. Trimming pared 4 bases from V and 3 bases from J, leaving 10 bases between. There are 13 residues in the CDR3.

This clone was detected a few times. This chain connects TRBV19 to TRBJ1-6, with 8 positions matching TRBD1. The germline gives CDR1 LNHDA, CDR2 SQIVND (reference sequence). With V trimmed by 8 bases and J by 5 bases, 2 bases remained unmatched. The CDR3 loop spans 13 amino acids. CDR3 sequence reads: CASQGANNSPLHF. CDR3 DNA: TGTGCCAGTCAGGGGGCGAATAATTCACCCCTCCACTTT.

The chain combines TRBV28 with TRBJ1-4, with TRBD1 matching over 9 bases. The CDR3 spans 15 residues. Germline loops: CDR1 MDHEN, CDR2 SYDVKM. V lost 5 bases to trimming and J lost 5 bases; unmatched junction nucleotides: 6. The CDR3 loop reads CASSLTGGRNEKLFF. The CDR3 region has the DNA TGTGCCAGCAGTCTTACAGGGGGCAGGAATGAAAAACTGTTTTTT.

CDR3 DNA: TGCGCCAGCAGCGGGCTCGGGACTAGCGGGAGGGCGGGGAGTAATGAGCAGTTCTTC. Its translation is CASSGLGTSGRAGSNEQFF. The rearrangement links TRBV5-1 to TRBJ2-1; 16 nucleotides align to TRBD2. The junction had 14 bases not matched to a gene; V was cut back by 4 bases and J by 7 bases. CDR1 SGHRS and CDR2 YFSETQ come from the germline V gene. There are 19 residues in the CDR3.

The gene calls are TRBV28 and TRBJ1-2, with 9 bases matching TRBD1. This CDR3 has 16 residues. Germline V gives CDR1 MDHEN, CDR2 SYDVKM. Trimming removed 5 bases from V and 3 bases from J; junction bases left unmatched: 10. CDR3 sequence: CASSIQQGAGDYGYTF. DNA for the CDR3: TGTGCCAGCAGTATACAACAGGGGGCTGGAGACTATGGCTACACCTTC.

The CDR3 reads CASSQFRGSYNEQFF. CDR3 DNA sequence: TGTGCCAGCAGCCAGTTTCGTGGCAGTTACAATGAGCAGTTCTTC. The chain recombines TRBV14 with TRBJ2-1; no definite D call. The CDR3 is 15 residues long. Trimming pared 3 bases from V and 4 bases from J, leaving 13 bases between. Germline CDR1 reads SGHDN; CDR2 reads FVKESK.

This clone has just one count. The chain joins TRBV3-1 (or the pseudogene TRBV3-2) to TRBJ2-3, with 11 bases fitting TRBD2. Looked up from germline, CDR1 is LGHDT and CDR2 is YNNKEL (reference sequence). J lost 2 bases, V lost 3 bases, and 10 bases had no gene match. The CDR3 spans 18 residues. CDR3 nucleotides: TGTGCCAGCAGCCAGAGAGTGCTAGCGGGAGGTTCCACAGATACGCAGTATTTT. Translation: CASSQRVLAGGSTDTQYF.

The chain combines TRBV7-2 with TRBJ2-5; 9 bases agree with TRBD2. The CDR3 covers 17 residues. The trim removed 2 bases at V and 1 base at J, leaving 8 bases unmatched. Germline CDR1 SGHTA, CDR2 FQGNSA. The CDR3 is CASSLSSGGRAQETQYF. In DNA, the CDR3 is TGTGCCAGCAGCTTATCTTCGGGCGGGAGGGCCCAAGAGACCCAGTACTTC.

The gene calls are TRBV5-6 and TRBJ1-2; TRBD1 is a possible D gene (6 bases). CDR3 length: 15 residues. The germline V and J ends were trimmed by 0 bases and 5 bases, with 14 bases remaining between them. Per the germline V gene, CDR1 is SGHDT and CDR2 is YYEEEE. The CDR3 sequence is CASSLVGQRGYGYTF. In nucleotides, the CDR3 is TGTGCCAGCAGCTTGGTCGGACAGCGAGGGTATGGCTACACCTTC.

In this sample, this clone turned up a few times. The chain carries TRBV28 and TRBJ2-6; no firm D call. The germline V and J ends were trimmed by 1 base and 0 bases, with 7 bases remaining between them. The CDR3 length is 16 residues. The germline gives CDR1 MDHEN, CDR2 SYDVKM. The CDR3 nucleotides read TGTGCCAGCAGTTTATTTGGCAGCTCTGGGGCCAACGTCCTGACTTTC. This gives the protein CASSLFGSSGANVLTF.

The chain recombines TRBV2 with TRBJ1-4, with D maybe TRBD1 (5 bases). The CDR3 has 15 amino acids. CDR1 and CDR2 from the germline V gene are SNHLY and FYNNEI. Between the trimmed V and J ends, which lost 7 bases and 7 bases, there was a span of 19 bases. The CDR3: CASTEGSRAGEKLFF. In DNA form, the CDR3 reads TGTGCCAGCACCGAAGGGTCCAGGGCTGGTGAAAAACTGTTTTTT.

The V and J genes are TRBV28 and TRBJ2-4; TRBD1 matches 7 bases. The CDR3 is 16 residues long. Germline V gene data show CDR1 as MDHEN and CDR2 as SYDVKM. V lost 5 bases to trimming and J lost 4 bases; unmatched junction nucleotides: 11. CDR3 sequence reads: CASSGYTGVAKNIQYF. The DNA for the CDR3 is TGTGCCAGCAGTGGATATACAGGGGTGGCGAAAAACATTCAGTACTTC. Full variable domain (missing parts from reference TRBV28 and TRBJ2-4): DVKVTQSSRYLVKRTGEKVFLECVQDMDHENMFWYRQDPGLGLRLIYFSYDVKMKEKGDIPEGYSVSREKKERFSLILESASTNQTSMYLCASSGYTGVAKNIQYFGAGTRLSVL.

This chain connects TRBV29-1 to TRBJ2-1; TRBD2 matches at 8 bases. V shed 6 bases, J shed 3 bases, and the junction held 10 bases outside the gene matches. The CDR3 is 15 residues long. Germline loops: CDR1 SQVTM, CDR2 ANQGSEA. The CDR3 is CSVPTGTRLYNEQFF. In DNA form, the CDR3 reads TGCAGCGTCCCCACCGGGACTAGACTCTACAATGAGCAGTTCTTC.

The chain uses TRBV28 and TRBJ1-2; the D is unclear. Germline CDR1 reads MDHEN; CDR2 reads SYDVKM. Trimming took off 6 bases at V and 2 bases at J, with 10 bases between the two ends. This CDR3 comprises 13 residues. Here the CDR3 DNA reads TGTGCCAGCAGAGACATTGGGAACTATGGCTACACCTTC. Encoded protein: CASRDIGNYGYTF.

The rearrangement links TRBV6-5 to TRBJ1-2; 9 bases match TRBD1. Trimming at V came to 6 bases and at J to 2 bases, leaving 4 bases not matched to a gene. Germline values: CDR1 MNHEY, CDR2 SVGAGI. The CDR3 runs to 14 residues. The CDR3 region has the DNA TGTGCCAGCAGACCCGACAGGGGGAACTATGGCTACACCTTC. It encodes CASRPDRGNYGYTF.

This clone showed up just a few times. The rearrangement uses TRBV6-5 and TRBJ2-7; 7 bases are a match to TRBD1. Germline CDR1 and CDR2: MNHEY and SVGAGI. This CDR3 has 13 amino acids. Trimming removed 7 bases from V and 6 bases from J; junction bases left unmatched: 9. This CDR3 reads CASKIKGAGEQYF. The CDR3 nucleotides are TGTGCCAGCAAAATTAAGGGGGCCGGCGAGCAGTACTTC.

This clone was seen once. The CDR3, as DNA: TGTGCCAGCAGCTTGGCTAGCGGGAGTGGTCGGAGCTACGAGCAGTACTTC. Residues: CASSLASGSGRSYEQYF. This sequence joins TRBV5-5 and TRBJ2-7; 10 bases fit TRBD2. V lost 0 bases to trimming and J lost 3 bases; unmatched junction nucleotides: 9. Germline V gives CDR1 SGHKS, CDR2 YYEKEE (reference sequence). The CDR3 is 17 residues long.

V and J are TRBV9 and TRBJ1-3; TRBD1 aligns across 9 bases. J lost 2 bases, V lost 3 bases, and 3 bases had no gene match. Germline assignment: CDR1 SGDLS and CDR2 YYNGEE. CDR3 length: 15 residues. The CDR3 spells CASSERTGAGNTIYF. The DNA for the CDR3 is TGTGCCAGCAGCGAGCGGACAGGGGCTGGAAACACCATATATTTT.

The chain is built from TRBV5-6 and TRBJ1-1; D gene ambiguous. V lost 4 bases and J lost 10, with 20 bases in between. CDR3 length equals 14 residues. CDR1 and CDR2 (germline): SGHDT, YYEEEE. The CDR3: CASSPTVEGGRAFF. The CDR3 DNA follows: TGTGCCAGCAGCCCGACCGTGGAGGGCGGGCGAGCTTTCTTT. Based on the CDR3 plus reference TRBV5-6 and TRBJ1-1, the full variable domain is DAGVTQSPTHLIKTRGQQVTLRCSPKSGHDTVSWYQQALGQGPQFIFQYYEEEERQRGNFPDRFSGHQFPNYSSELNVNALLLGDSALYLCASSPTVEGGRAFFGQGTRLTVV.

The chain carries TRBV24-1 and TRBJ2-3; 8 bases fit TRBD2. This CDR3 has 15 amino acids. Germline V lookup: CDR1 KGHDR, CDR2 SFDVKD. V shed 4 bases, J shed 5 bases, and the junction held 7 bases outside the gene matches. The CDR3: CATSESSGLVDTQYF. DNA for the CDR3: TGTGCCACCAGTGAGTCTAGCGGGCTTGTAGATACGCAGTATTTT.

In this sample, this clone turned up once. The chain employs TRBV19 and TRBJ2-6; D is uncertain. CDR3 length: 16 residues. The germline V gene encodes CDR1 LNHDA and CDR2 SQIVND (reference sequence). V lost 5 bases and J lost 2, with 13 bases in between. DNA of the CDR3: TGTGCCAGTAGTTCAAGCCATGACACTGGGGCCAACGTCCTGACTTTC. Translation gives CASSSSHDTGANVLTF.

This clone was seen a few times. The V call is TRBV5-5, the J call TRBJ2-1; 9 positions match TRBD2. Germline CDR1 is SGHKS and CDR2 is YYEKEE (reference sequence). CDR3 length: 16 amino acids. Unmatched junction bases numbered 4, after V lost 1 base and J lost 2 bases. The CDR3 region has the DNA TGTGCCAGCAGCTTGCCAGTAGCGGGGGCCTACAATGAGCAGTTCTTC. This gives the protein CASSLPVAGAYNEQFF.

The CDR3 region has the DNA TGTGCCAGCAGTTTCCTACAATCGGGACAGCAAGTCAACTACACCTTC. Protein product: CASSFLQSGQQVNYTF. V and J are TRBV27 and TRBJ1-2; 7 bases align to TRBD1. Germline CDR1 is MNHEY and CDR2 is SMNVEV (reference sequence). CDR3 length: 16 residues. V trimming: 3 bases; J trimming: 10 bases; junction bases outside the gene matches: 17.

This chain uses TRBV9 with TRBJ2-5; D is perhaps TRBD2 (5 bases). From germline, CDR1 is SGDLS and CDR2 YYNGEE. Deletions cut 1 base from V and 4 bases from J, with 14 bases between. The CDR3 runs 15 residues. The CDR3: CASSVWAGRGETQYF. The CDR3 bases are TGTGCCAGCAGCGTATGGGCAGGACGGGGAGAGACCCAGTACTTC.

The J gene is TRBJ2-7, the V gene TRBV5-4; D possibly corresponds to TRBD1 (5 bases). Trimming took off 2 bases at V and 1 base at J, with 13 bases between the two ends. The CDR3 runs to 15 residues. CDR1 is SGHNT, CDR2 YYREEE, per germline (reference sequence). The CDR3 nucleotides are TGTGCCAGCAGCTTAGGACACCAGACATCCTACGAGCAGTACTTC. This codes for CASSLGHQTSYEQYF.

This chain links TRBV7-8 with TRBJ1-6; 7 bases line up with TRBD1. CDR1 and CDR2 from the germline V gene are SGHVS and FQNEAQ. Trimming at V came to 1 base and at J to 10 bases, leaving 7 bases not matched to a gene. The CDR3 loop spans 15 amino acids. The CDR3: CASSLGQGRRSPLHF. CDR3 bases: TGTGCCAGCAGCTTAGGACAGGGAAGACGATCACCCCTCCACTTT.

The V and J genes are TRBV4-1 and TRBJ2-7; 12 bases agree with TRBD1. Germline lookup yields CDR1 MGHRA and CDR2 YSYEKL. Trimming took 1 base from V and 6 from J; bases not matched to a gene: 7. CDR3 size: 16 residues. The CDR3 bases are TGCGCCAGCAGCCAAGCTCAGGGACAGGGGGCAGGCGAGCAGTACTTC. It translates to CASSQAQGQGAGEQYF.

The chain employs TRBV3-1 (or the pseudogene TRBV3-2) and TRBJ2-2; D gene uncertain. There are 13 residues in the CDR3. The V end lost 4 bases, the J end lost 5 bases, and 8 bases lay between the germline ends. CDR1 and CDR2 (germline): LGHDT, YNNKEL (reference sequence). This chain's CDR3 is CASSPTLTGELFF. The CDR3, as DNA: TGTGCCAGCAGCCCGACACTGACCGGGGAGCTGTTTTTT.